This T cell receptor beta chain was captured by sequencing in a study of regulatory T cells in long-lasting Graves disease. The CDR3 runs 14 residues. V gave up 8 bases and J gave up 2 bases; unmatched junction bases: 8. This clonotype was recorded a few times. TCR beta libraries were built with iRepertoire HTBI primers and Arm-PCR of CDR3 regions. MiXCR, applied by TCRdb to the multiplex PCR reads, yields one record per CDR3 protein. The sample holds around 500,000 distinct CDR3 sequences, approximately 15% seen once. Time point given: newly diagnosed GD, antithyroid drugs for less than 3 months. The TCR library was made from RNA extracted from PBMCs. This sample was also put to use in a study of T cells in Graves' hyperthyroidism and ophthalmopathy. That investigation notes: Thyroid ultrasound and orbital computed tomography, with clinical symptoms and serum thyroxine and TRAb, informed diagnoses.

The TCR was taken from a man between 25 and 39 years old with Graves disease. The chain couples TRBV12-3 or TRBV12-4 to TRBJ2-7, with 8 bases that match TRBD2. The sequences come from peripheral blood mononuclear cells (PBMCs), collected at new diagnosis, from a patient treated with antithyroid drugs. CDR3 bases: TGTGCCAGCTCCACCTCGGGACTAGCCTACGAGCAGTACTTC. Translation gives CASSTSGLAYEQYF.